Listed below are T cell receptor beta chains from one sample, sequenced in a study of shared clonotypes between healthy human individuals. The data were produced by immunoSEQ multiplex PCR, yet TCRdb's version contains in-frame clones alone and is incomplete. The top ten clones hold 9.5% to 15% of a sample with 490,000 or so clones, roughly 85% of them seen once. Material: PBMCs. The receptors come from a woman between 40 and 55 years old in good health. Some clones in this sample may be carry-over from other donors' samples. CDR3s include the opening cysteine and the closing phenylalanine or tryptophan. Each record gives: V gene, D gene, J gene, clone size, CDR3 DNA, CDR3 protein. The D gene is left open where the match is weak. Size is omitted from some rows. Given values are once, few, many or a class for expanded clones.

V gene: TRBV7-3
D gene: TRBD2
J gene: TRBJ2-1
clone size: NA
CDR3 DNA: TGTGCCAGCAGCGGAGGACTAGGGTCCTACAATGAGCAGTTCTTC
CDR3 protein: CASSGGLGSYNEQFF

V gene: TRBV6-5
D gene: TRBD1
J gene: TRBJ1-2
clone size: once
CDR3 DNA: TGTGCCAGCAGTTACTCCCAGGGGGCGGCGTATTATGGCTACACCTTC
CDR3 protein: CASSYSQGAAYYGYTF

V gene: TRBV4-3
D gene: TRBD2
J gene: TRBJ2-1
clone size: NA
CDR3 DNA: TGCGCCAGCAGCCCCACAACGACTAGCGGAAGGACGCCCTACAATGAGCAGTTCTTC
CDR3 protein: CASSPTTTSGRTPYNEQFF

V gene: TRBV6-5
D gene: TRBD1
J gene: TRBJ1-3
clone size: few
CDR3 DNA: TGTGCCAGCAGCTTGACAGGGGGCAAAGGAAACACCATATATTTT
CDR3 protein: CASSLTGGKGNTIYF

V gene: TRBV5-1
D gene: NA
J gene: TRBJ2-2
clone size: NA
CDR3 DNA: TGCGCCAGCAGCTTTAGCGGCTATCGAGCCGGGGAGCTGTTTTTT
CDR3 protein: CASSFSGYRAGELFF

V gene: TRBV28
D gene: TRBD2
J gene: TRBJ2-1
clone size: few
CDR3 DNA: TGTGCCAGCAGTTTAAGTGGTCGGCTAGCGGGGGGCTTGGAGTTCTTC
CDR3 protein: CASSLSGRLAGGLEFF

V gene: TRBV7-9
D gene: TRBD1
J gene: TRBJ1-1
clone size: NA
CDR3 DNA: TGTGCCAGCAGCTTACAGGGGGTAGGGACTGAAGCTTTCTTT
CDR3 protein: CASSLQGVGTEAFF

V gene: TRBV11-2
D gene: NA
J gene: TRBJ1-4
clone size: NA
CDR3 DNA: TGTGCCAGCAGCTTAGCCCCCGCAGTTGCTGAAAAACTGTTTTTT
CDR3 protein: CASSLAPAVAEKLFF

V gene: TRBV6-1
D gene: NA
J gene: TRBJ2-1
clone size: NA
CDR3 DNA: TGTGCCAGCAGTGAGGGGCTAGCGAGGATCAATGAGCAGTTCTTC
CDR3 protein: CASSEGLARINEQFF

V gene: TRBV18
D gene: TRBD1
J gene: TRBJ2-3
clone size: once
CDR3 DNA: TGTGCCAGTCAACAGGGGAAATTCAGCACAGATACGCAGTATTTT
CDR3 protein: CASQQGKFSTDTQYF

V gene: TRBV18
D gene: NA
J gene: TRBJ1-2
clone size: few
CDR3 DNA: TGTGCCAGCTCACCACCTGGGGTACGCTACACTACTAACTATGGCTACACCTTC
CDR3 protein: CASSPPGVRYTTNYGYTF

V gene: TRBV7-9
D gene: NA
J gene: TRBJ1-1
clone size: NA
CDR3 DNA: TGTGCCAGCAGCTTCAGGGTGACCACTGAAGCTTTCTTT
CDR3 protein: CASSFRVTTEAFF

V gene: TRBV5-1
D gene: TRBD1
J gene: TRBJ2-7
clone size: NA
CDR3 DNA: TGCGCCAGCAGCACGGGGACAGTTGAGGTCTACGAGCAGTACTTC
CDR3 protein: CASSTGTVEVYEQYF

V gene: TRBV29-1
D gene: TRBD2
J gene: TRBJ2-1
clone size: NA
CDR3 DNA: TGCAGCGTTGGGGAGGGGTCGGGTGAGCAGTTCTTC
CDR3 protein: CSVGEGSGEQFF

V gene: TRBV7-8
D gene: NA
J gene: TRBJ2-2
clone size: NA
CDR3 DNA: TGTGCCAGCAGCTTAGCTCGCAGTAACACCGGGGAGCTGTTTTTT
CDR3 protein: CASSLARSNTGELFF

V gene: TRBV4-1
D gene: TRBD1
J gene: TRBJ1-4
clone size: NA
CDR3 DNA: TGCGCCAGCAGCCGAACAGGGGGCGCGGGCGGTGAAAAACTGTTTTTT
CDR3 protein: CASSRTGGAGGEKLFF

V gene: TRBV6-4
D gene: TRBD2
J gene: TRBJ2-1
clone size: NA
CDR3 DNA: TGTGCCAGCAGTAGCGGGAGTGGTAATGAGCAGTTCTTC
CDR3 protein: CASSSGSGNEQFF

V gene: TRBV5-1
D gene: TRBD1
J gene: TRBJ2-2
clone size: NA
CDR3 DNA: TGCGCCAGCAGCCTTAAAATCCCGACAGGGGGCATAACCGGGGAGCTGTTTTTT
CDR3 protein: CASSLKIPTGGITGELFF

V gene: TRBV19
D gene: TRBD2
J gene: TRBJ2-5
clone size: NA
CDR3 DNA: TGTGCCAGTAGTACTCCGGGACTACAAGAGGCCCAGTACTTC
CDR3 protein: CASSTPGLQEAQYF

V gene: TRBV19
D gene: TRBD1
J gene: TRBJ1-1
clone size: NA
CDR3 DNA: TGTGCCAGTAGTATAGGACGGGGACAGGTGAACACTGAAGCTTTCTTT
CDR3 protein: CASSIGRGQVNTEAFF

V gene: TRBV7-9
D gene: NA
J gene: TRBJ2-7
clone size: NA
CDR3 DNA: TGTGCCAGCAGCAGAGACAGCCTTTCCTACGAGCAGTACTTC
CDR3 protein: CASSRDSLSYEQYF

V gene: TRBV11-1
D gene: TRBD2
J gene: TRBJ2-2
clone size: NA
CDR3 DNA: TGTGCCAGCAGTGGACTAGCGGGAGGGCCGTTCACCGGGGAGCTGTTTTTT
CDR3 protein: CASSGLAGGPFTGELFF